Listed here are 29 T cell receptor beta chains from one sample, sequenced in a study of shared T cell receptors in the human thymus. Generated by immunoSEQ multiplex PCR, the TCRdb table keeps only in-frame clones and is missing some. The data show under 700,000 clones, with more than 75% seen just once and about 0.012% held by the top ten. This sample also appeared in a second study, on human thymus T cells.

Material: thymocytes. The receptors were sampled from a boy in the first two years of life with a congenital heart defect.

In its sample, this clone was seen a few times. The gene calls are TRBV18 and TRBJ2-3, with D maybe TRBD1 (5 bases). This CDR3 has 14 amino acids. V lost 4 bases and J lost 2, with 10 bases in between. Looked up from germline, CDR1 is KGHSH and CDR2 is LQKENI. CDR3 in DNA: TGTGCCAGCTCACAACCGGACACCACAGATACGCAGTATTTT. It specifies CASSQPDTTDTQYF.

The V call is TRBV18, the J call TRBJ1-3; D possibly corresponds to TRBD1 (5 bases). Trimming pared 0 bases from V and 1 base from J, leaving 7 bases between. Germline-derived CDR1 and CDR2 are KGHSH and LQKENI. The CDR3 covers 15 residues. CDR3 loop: CASSPPPGSGNTIYF. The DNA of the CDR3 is TGTGCCAGCTCACCACCTCCAGGGTCTGGAAACACCATATATTTT.

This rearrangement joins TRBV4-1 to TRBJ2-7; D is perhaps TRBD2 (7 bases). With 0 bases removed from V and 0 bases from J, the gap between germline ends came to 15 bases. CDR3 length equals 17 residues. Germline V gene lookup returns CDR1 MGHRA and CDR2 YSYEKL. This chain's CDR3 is CASSQDWEGVSSYEQYF. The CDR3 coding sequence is TGCGCCAGCAGCCAAGATTGGGAGGGGGTAAGCTCCTACGAGCAGTACTTC.

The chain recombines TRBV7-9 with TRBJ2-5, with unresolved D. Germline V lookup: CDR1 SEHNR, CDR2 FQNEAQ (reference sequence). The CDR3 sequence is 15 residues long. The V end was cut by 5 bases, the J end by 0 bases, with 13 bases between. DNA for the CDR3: TGTGCCAGCAGCCCCTATAGTCGGTACCAAGAGACCCAGTACTTC. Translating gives CASSPYSRYQETQYF.

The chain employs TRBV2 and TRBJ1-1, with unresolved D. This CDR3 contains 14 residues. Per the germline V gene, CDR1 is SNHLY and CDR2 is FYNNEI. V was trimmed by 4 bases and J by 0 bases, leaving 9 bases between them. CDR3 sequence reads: CASSVERLNTEAFF. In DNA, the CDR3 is TGTGCCAGCAGTGTCGAGCGGTTGAACACTGAAGCTTTCTTT.

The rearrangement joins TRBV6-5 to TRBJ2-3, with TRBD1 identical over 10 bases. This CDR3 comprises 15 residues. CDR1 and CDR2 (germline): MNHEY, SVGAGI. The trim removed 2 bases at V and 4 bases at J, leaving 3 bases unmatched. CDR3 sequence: CASSYRGQGADTQYF. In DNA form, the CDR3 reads TGTGCCAGCAGTTACCGCGGACAGGGGGCAGATACGCAGTATTTT.

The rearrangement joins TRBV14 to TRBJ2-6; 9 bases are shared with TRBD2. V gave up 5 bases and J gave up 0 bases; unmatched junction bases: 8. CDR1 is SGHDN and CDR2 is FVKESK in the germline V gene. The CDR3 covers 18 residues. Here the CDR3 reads CASSKTGGRASGANVLTF. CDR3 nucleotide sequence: TGTGCCAGCAGCAAGACCGGCGGGAGGGCCTCTGGGGCCAACGTCCTGACTTTC.

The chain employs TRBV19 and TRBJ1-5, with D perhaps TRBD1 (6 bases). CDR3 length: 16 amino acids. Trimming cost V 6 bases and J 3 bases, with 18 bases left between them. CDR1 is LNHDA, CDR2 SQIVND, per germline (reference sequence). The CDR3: CASRAFSDRFNQPQHF. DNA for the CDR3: TGTGCCAGTAGGGCTTTTTCCGACAGGTTCAATCAGCCCCAGCATTTT.

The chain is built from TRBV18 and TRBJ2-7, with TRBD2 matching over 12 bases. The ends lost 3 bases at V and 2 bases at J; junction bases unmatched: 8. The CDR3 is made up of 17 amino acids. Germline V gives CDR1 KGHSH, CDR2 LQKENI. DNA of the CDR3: TGTGCCAGCTCACCGACCGGACTAGCGGGGCTCACCTACGAGCAGTACTTC. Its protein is CASSPTGLAGLTYEQYF.

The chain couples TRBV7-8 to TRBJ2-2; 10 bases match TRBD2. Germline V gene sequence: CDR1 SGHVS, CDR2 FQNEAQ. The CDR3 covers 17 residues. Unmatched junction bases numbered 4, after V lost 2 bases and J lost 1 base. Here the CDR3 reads CASSLPRLAGNTGELFF. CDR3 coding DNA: TGTGCCAGCAGCTTACCTCGACTAGCGGGGAACACCGGGGAGCTGTTTTTT.

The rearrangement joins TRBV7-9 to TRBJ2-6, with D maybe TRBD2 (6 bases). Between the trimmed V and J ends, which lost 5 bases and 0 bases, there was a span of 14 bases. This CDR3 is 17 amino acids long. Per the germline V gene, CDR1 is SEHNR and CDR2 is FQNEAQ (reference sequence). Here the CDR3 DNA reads TGTGCCAGCAGCCCCTATGGGGGGAGCTCTGGGGCCAACGTCCTGACTTTC. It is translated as CASSPYGGSSGANVLTF.

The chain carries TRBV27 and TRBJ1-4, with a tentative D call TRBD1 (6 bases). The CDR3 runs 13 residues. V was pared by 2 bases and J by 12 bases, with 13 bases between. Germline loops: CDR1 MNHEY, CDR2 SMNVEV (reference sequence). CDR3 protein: CASSLVRGRELFF. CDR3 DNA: TGTGCCAGCAGTTTAGTCAGGGGAAGAGAACTGTTTTTT.

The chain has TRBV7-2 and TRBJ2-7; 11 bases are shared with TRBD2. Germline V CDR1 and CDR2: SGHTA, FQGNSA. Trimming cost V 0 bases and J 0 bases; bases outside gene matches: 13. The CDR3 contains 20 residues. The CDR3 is CASSLAGSGRAPVLSYEQYF. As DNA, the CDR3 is TGTGCCAGCAGCTTAGCGGGTAGCGGGAGGGCCCCGGTACTCTCCTACGAGCAGTACTTC.

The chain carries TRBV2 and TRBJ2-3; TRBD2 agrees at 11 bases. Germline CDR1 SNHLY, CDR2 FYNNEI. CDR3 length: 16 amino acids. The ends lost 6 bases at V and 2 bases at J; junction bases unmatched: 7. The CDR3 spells CASSLLAGVATDTQYF. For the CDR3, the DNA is TGTGCCAGCAGCCTACTAGCGGGAGTTGCCACAGATACGCAGTATTTT. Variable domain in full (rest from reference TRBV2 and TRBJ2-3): EPEVTQTPSHQVTQMGQEVILRCVPISNHLYFYWYRQILGQKVEFLVSFYNNEISEKSEIFDDQFSVERPDGSNFTLKIRSTKLEDSAMYFCASSLLAGVATDTQYFGPGTRLTVL.

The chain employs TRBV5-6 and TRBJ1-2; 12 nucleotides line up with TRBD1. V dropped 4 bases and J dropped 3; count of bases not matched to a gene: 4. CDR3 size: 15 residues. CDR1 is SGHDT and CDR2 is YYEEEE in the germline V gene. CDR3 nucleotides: TGTGCCAGCAGCCCGGGACAGGGGGCGGACTATGGCTACACCTTC. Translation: CASSPGQGADYGYTF. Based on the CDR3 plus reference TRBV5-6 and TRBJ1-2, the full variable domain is DAGVTQSPTHLIKTRGQQVTLRCSPKSGHDTVSWYQQALGQGPQFIFQYYEEEERQRGNFPDRFSGHQFPNYSSELNVNALLLGDSALYLCASSPGQGADYGYTFGSGTRLTVV.

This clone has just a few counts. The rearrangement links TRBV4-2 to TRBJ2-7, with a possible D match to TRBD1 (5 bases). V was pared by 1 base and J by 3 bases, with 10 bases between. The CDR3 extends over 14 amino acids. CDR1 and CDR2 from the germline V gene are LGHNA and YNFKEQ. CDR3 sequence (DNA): TGTGCCAGCAGCCAAGGGACACCACACTACGAGCAGTACTTC. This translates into CASSQGTPHYEQYF.

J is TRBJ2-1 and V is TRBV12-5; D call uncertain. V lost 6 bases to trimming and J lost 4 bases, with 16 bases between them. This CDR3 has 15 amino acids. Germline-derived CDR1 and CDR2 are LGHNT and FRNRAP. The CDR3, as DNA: TGTGCTAGTGGACAGACCCACGACGCTTACAATGAGCAGTTCTTC. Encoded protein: CASGQTHDAYNEQFF.

The CDR3 nucleotides are TGTGCCAGCAGTGACCCAGCGGGGAGGGGGAATGGCTACACCTTC. Translating it yields CASSDPAGRGNGYTF. The gene calls are TRBV25-1 and TRBJ1-2; maybe TRBD1 (6 bases). The CDR3 loop spans 15 amino acids. Trimming took 3 bases from V and 6 from J, leaving 17 bases between them. Germline CDR1 and CDR2: MGHDK and SYGVNS.

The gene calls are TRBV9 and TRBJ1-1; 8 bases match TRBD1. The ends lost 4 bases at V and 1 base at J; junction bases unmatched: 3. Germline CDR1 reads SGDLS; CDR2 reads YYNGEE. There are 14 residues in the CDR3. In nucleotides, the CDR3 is TGTGCCAGCAGCAAACAGGGGGAGAACACTGAAGCTTTCTTT. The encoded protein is CASSKQGENTEAFF. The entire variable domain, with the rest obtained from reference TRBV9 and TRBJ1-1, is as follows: DSGVTQTPKHLITATGQRVTLRCSPRSGDLSVYWYQQSLDQGLQFLIQYYNGEERAKGNILERFSAQQFPDLHSELNLSSLELGDSALYFCASSKQGENTEAFFGQGTRLTVV.

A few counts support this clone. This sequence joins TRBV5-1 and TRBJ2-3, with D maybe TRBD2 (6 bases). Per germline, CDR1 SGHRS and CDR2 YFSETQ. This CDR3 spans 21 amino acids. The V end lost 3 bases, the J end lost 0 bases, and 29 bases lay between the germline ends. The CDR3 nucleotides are TGCGCCAGCAGCTCGGAACCACTAGCAGACTTCAACTCCCTTAGCACAGATACGCAGTATTTT. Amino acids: CASSSEPLADFNSLSTDTQYF.

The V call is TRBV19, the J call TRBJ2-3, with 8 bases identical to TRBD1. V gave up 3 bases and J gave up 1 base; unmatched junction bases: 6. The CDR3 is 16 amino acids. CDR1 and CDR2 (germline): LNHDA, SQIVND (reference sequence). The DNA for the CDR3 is TGTGCCAGTAGTATCGGACAGGGCGAGGGCACAGATACGCAGTATTTT. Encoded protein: CASSIGQGEGTDTQYF.

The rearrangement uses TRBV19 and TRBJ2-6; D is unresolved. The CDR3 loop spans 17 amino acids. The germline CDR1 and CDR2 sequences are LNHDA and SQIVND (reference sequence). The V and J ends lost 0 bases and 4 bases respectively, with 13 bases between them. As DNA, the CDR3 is TGTGCCAGTAGTATAGATCGTAACAATTCGGGGGCCAACGTCCTGACTTTC. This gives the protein CASSIDRNNSGANVLTF.

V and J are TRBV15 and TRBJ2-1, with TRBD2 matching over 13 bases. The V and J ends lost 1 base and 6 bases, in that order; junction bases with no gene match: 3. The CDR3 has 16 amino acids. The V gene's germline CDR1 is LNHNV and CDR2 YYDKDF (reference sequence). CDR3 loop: CATSRAGTSGTNEQFF. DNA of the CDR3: TGTGCCACCAGCAGAGCCGGGACTAGCGGGACCAATGAGCAGTTCTTC.

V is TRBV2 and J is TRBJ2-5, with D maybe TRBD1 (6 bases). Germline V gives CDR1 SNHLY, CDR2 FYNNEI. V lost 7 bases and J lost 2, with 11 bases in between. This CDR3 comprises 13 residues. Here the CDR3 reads CASKGDKQETQYF. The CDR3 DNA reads TGTGCCAGCAAGGGGGACAAACAAGAGACCCAGTACTTC.

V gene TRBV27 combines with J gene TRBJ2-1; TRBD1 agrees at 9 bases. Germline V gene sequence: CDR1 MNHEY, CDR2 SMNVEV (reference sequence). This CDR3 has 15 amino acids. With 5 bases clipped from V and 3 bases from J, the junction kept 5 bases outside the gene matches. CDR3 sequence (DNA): TGTGCCAGCAGTCCGAGGACAGGGGACTACAATGAGCAGTTCTTC. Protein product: CASSPRTGDYNEQFF.

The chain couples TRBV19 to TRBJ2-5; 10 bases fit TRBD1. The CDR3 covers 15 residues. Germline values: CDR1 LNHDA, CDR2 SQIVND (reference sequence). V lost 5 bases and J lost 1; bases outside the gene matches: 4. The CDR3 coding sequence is TGTGCCAGTAGTCGAGGACAGGGGGGCCAAGAGACCCAGTACTTC. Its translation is CASSRGQGGQETQYF.

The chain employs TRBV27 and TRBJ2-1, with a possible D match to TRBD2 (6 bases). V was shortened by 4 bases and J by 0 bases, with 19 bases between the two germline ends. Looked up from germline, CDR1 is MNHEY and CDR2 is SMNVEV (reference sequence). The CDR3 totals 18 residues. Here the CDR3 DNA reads TGTGCCAGCAGTTCCACCTTCCGACGGAGGGGCTCCTACAATGAGCAGTTCTTC. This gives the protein CASSSTFRRRGSYNEQFF.

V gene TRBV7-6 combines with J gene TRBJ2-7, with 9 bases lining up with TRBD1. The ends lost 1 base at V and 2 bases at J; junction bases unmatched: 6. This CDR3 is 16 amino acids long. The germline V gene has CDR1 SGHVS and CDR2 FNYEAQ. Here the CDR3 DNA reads TGTGCCAGCAGCTTAGGCCCCGGGACAGGGACCTACGAGCAGTACTTC. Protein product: CASSLGPGTGTYEQYF.

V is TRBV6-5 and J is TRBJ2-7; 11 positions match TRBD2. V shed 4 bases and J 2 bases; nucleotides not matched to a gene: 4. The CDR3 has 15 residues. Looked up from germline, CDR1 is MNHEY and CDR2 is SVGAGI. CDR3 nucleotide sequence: TGTGCCAGCAGTTCGGGACTAGCGGCCGCCTACGAGCAGTACTTC. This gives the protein CASSSGLAAAYEQYF.